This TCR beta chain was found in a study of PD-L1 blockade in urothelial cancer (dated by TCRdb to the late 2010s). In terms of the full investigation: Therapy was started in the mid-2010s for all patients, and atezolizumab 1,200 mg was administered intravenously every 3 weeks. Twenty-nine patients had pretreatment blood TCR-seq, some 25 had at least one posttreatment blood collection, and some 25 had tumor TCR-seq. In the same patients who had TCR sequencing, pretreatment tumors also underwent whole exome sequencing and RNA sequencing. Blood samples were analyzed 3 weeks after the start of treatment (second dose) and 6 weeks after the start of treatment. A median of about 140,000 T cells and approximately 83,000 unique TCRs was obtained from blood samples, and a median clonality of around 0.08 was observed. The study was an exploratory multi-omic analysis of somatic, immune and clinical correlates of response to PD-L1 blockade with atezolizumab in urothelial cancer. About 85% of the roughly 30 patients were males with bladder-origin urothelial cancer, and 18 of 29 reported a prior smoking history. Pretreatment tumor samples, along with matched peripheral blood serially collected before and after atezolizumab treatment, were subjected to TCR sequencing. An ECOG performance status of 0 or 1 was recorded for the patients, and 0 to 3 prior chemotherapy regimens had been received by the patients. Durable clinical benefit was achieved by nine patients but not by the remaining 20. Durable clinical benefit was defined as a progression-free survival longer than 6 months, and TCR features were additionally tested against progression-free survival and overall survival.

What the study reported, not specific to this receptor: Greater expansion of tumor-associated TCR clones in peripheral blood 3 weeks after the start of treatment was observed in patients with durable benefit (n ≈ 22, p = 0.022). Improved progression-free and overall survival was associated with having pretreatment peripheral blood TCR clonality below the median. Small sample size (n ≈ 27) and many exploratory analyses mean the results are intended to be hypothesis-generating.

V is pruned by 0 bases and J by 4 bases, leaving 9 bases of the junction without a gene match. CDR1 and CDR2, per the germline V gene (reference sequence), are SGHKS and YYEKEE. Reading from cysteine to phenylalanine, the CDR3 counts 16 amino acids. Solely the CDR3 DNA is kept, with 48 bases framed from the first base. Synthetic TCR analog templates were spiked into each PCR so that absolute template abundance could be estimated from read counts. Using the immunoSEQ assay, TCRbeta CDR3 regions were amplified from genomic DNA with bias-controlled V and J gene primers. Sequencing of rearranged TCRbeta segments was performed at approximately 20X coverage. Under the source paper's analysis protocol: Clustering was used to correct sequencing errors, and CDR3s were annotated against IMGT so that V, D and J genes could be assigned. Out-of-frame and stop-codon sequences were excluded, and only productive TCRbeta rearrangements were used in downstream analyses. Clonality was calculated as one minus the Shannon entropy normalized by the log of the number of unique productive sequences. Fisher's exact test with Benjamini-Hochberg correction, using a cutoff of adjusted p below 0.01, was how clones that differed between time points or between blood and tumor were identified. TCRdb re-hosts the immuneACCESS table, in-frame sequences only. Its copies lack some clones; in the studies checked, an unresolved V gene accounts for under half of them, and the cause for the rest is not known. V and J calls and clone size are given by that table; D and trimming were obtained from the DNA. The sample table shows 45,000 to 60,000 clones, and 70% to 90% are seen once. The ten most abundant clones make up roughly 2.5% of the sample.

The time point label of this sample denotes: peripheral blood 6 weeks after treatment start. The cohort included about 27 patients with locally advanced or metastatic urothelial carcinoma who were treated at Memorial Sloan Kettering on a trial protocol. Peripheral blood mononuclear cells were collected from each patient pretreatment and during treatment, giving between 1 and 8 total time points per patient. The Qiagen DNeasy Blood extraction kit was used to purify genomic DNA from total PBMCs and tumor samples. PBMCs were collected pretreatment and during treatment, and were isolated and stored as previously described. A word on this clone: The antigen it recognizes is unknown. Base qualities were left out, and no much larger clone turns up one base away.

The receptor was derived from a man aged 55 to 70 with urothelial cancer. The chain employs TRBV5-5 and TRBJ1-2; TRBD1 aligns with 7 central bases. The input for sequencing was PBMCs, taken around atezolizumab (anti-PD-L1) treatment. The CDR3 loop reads CASSLGQGRAPYGYTF. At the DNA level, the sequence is TGTGCCAGCAGCTTGGGACAGGGAAGGGCTCCCTATGGCTACACCTTC.